This is a list of T cell receptor beta chains from one sample in a study of regulatory T cells in long-lasting Graves disease. TCRdb called the multiplex PCR reads again in MiXCR, with one record for every CDR3 protein. This table has about 400,000 distinct CDR3 sequences, roughly 17% appearing once. These records were also assigned to another study, of T cells in Graves' hyperthyroidism and ophthalmopathy.

This sample comprised peripheral blood mononuclear cells (PBMCs), obtained at new diagnosis, from a patient treated with antithyroid drugs. The source of these receptors is a woman younger than 30 with Graves disease. The conserved cysteine and the conserved F or W are not part of the CDR3 here. The order of the fields is J gene, V gene, CDR3 length, CDR3 protein.

J gene: TRBJ2-5; V gene: TRBV20-1; CDR3 length: 12; CDR3 protein: SARPGTAQETQY
J gene: TRBJ1-6; V gene: TRBV6-2/TRBV6-3; CDR3 length: 12; CDR3 protein: ASSSVTVNSPLH
J gene: TRBJ2-3; V gene: TRBV19; CDR3 length: 12; CDR3 protein: ASSPTYGSHTQY
J gene: TRBJ2-5; V gene: TRBV20-1; CDR3 length: 13; CDR3 protein: SARGTGGWGETQY
J gene: TRBJ2-2; V gene: TRBV7-6; CDR3 length: 11; CDR3 protein: ASSSQWAGELF
J gene: TRBJ2-7; V gene: TRBV20-1; CDR3 length: 12; CDR3 protein: SARLLTQGYEQY
J gene: TRBJ2-1; V gene: TRBV18; CDR3 length: 13; CDR3 protein: ASSPQGAGGSEQF
J gene: TRBJ2-1; V gene: TRBV20-1; CDR3 length: 11; CDR3 protein: SASPGPYNEQF
J gene: TRBJ1-1; V gene: TRBV18; CDR3 length: 10; CDR3 protein: ASSSDGVKAF
J gene: TRBJ2-1; V gene: TRBV12-3/TRBV12-4; CDR3 length: 14; CDR3 protein: ASRGTSGSVDNEQF
J gene: TRBJ1-1; V gene: TRBV11-2; CDR3 length: 10; CDR3 protein: ATAIRDTEAF
J gene: TRBJ2-1; V gene: TRBV28; CDR3 length: 13; CDR3 protein: ASRLTGGVNNEQF
J gene: TRBJ1-1; V gene: TRBV6-1; CDR3 length: 12; CDR3 protein: ASSRGTTNTEAF
J gene: TRBJ2-7; V gene: TRBV28; CDR3 length: 11; CDR3 protein: ASRGSTNYEQY
J gene: TRBJ1-1; V gene: TRBV3-1; CDR3 length: 11; CDR3 protein: ASSFDRGSEAF
J gene: TRBJ2-1; V gene: TRBV7-9; CDR3 length: 12; CDR3 protein: ASSLVGEGNEQF